The 9 T cell receptor beta chains presented below share a single source sample, sequenced in a study of T cells in localized non-small cell lung cancer (TCRdb year 2020). Receptor libraries were prepared by the immunoSEQ multiplex PCR assay. TCRdb carries this immuneACCESS record with in-frame sequences only. Its versions omit some clonotypes, under half of them owing to an unresolved V gene in the studies checked, with the rest unexplained. Here the sample has approximately 150,000 clones; more than 70% occur a single time. Around 1.7% of the sample comes from the top ten. The sequenced sample was peripheral blood, obtained before any cancer treatment. The source is a female donor of 60 years or more with stage I lung adenocarcinoma.

This chain joins TRBV15 and TRBJ2-7; 9 bases are a match to TRBD1. With V trimmed by 1 base and J by 3 bases, 13 bases remained unmatched. The germline V gene has CDR1 LNHNV and CDR2 YYDKDF (reference sequence). CDR3 length equals 18 residues. CDR3 residues: CATSRGFISDRGLYEQYF. Written as DNA, the CDR3 is TGTGCCACCAGCAGAGGTTTCATCTCGGACAGGGGACTCTACGAGCAGTACTTC.

The chain joins TRBV18 to TRBJ2-3; no clear D gene. V was pared by 3 bases and J by 1 base, with 11 bases between. The V gene's germline CDR1 is KGHSH and CDR2 LQKENI. The CDR3 is 15 amino acids. CDR3 sequence (DNA): TGTGCCAGCTCACCGAACATCCAGGGCACAGATACGCAGTATTTT. It specifies CASSPNIQGTDTQYF.

The rearrangement joins TRBV6-1 to TRBJ2-3; TRBD2 might be the D (6 bases). Trimming removed 4 bases from V and 4 bases from J, with 9 bases in between. Germline V gene data show CDR1 as MNHNS and CDR2 as SASEGT. The CDR3 spans 13 residues. As DNA, the CDR3 is TGTGCCAGCAGTGGGGACTTCCCAGATACGCAGTATTTT. Residues: CASSGDFPDTQYF.

The rearrangement links TRBV5-4 to TRBJ2-7, with 10 bases lining up with TRBD2. This CDR3 contains 15 residues. From germline, CDR1 is SGHNT and CDR2 YYREEE (reference sequence). J lost 3 bases, V lost 4 bases, and 7 bases had no gene match. CDR3 coding DNA: TGTGCCAGCAGCGCCGCCGGGACTAGCGACTACGAGCAGTACTTC. This translates into CASSAAGTSDYEQYF.

This clone was picked up a small number of times. The V gene is TRBV5-1, the J gene TRBJ2-1, with D unresolved. The CDR3 has 14 residues. CDR1 SGHRS and CDR2 YFSETQ come from the germline V gene. V lost 4 bases, J lost 9 bases, and 17 bases lay in between. DNA for the CDR3: TGCGCCAGCAGCACGTTGGATTCCACAAGTGAGCAGTTCTTC. The encoded protein is CASSTLDSTSEQFF.

This chain links TRBV28 with TRBJ2-3; D is possibly TRBD2 (6 bases). Trimming pared 5 bases from V and 10 bases from J, leaving 16 bases between. The length of the CDR3 is 13 residues. Germline CDR1 reads MDHEN; CDR2 reads SYDVKM. The CDR3: CASSRDSPSSQYF. In DNA form, the CDR3 reads TGTGCCAGCAGTCGGGACTCGCCCTCTTCGCAGTATTTT.

The rearrangement uses TRBV28 and TRBJ1-5; D is unclear. Germline CDR1 reads MDHEN; CDR2 reads SYDVKM. V lost 8 bases, J lost 1 base, and 12 bases lay in between. CDR3 length equals 14 residues. The CDR3 coding sequence is TGTGCCAGCGTTGTAGGATCGAGCAATCAGCCCCAGCATTTT. Residues: CASVVGSSNQPQHF.

J is TRBJ1-1 and V is TRBV11-2, with D unresolved. V shed 2 bases and J shed 10 bases, with 8 bases lying between them. The CDR3 has 11 residues. Germline V lookup: CDR1 SGHAT, CDR2 FQNNGV. CDR3: CASSLRTVAFF. The DNA for the CDR3 is TGTGCCAGCAGCTTAAGAACGGTAGCTTTCTTT.

This clone was seen once. V is TRBV19 and J is TRBJ2-3; D gene unclear. Germline V gene data show CDR1 as LNHDA and CDR2 as SQIVND (reference sequence). The germline V and J ends were trimmed by 6 bases and 1 base, with 5 bases remaining between them. The CDR3 runs 12 residues. CDR3 in amino acids: CASSPGTDTQYF. The DNA for the CDR3 is TGTGCCAGTAGCCCGGGCACAGATACGCAGTATTTT. Combining the CDR3 with reference TRBV19 and TRBJ2-3 gives the whole variable domain DGGITQSPKYLFRKEGQNVTLSCEQNLNHDAMYWYRQDPGQGLRLIYYSQIVNDFQKGDIAEGYSVSREKKESFPLTVTSAQKNPTAFYLCASSPGTDTQYFGPGTRLTVL.